This T cell receptor beta chain was profiled in a study of blood T cell repertoires in COVID-19. Using immunoSEQ multiplex PCR, the repertoire was profiled, and TCRdb retains in-frame clones only, with some absent. The sample yields 300,000 to 400,000 clones, about 90% seen once. In this sample, this clone turned up a few times. CDR3 length: 12 amino acids. V lost 7 bases, J lost 4 bases, and 11 bases lay in between. Germline CDR1 and CDR2: SQVTM and ANQGSEA. The genes are TRBV29-1 and TRBJ1-5; D is ambiguous. The sequencing input was peripheral blood. This TCR was sampled from a woman in her twenties or thirties with COVID-19, enrolled during active disease. Written as DNA, the CDR3 is TGCAGCGCCGCGGTTGATAATCAGCCCCAGCATTTT. Translation: CSAAVDNQPQHF.